Shown below are 8 T cell receptor beta chains from a single sample sequenced in a study of T-cell memory formation after mild COVID-19. TCRdb independently ran MiXCR on the 5' RACE reads; one entry per CDR3 protein. Of about 280,000 distinct CDR3 sequences listed, around 8% are singletons. Sequences were obtained from PBMCs or a T cell subset sorted from them (not recorded which). The receptor set was obtained from a young man who had mild COVID-19 (a few samples of this study predate the infection). Cell type and time point are not known.

The V call is TRBV12-3 or TRBV12-4, the J call TRBJ2-1; D might be TRBD2 (6 bases). Trimming took 10 bases from V and 7 from J, leaving 23 bases between them. The CDR3 length is 15 residues. This chain's CDR3 is CANTPGLNLRNEQFF. The DNA for the CDR3 is TGTGCCAACACCCCGGGACTCAACCTGAGGAATGAGCAGTTCTTC.

CDR3 sequence reads: CATRRGEENSYEQYV. CDR3 nucleotide sequence: TGTGCCACGAGACGGGGGGAGGAAAACTCCTACGAGCAGTACGTC. V gene TRBV6-5 combines with J gene TRBJ2-7, with 7 bases identical to TRBD2. V trimming: 10 bases; J trimming: 0 bases; junction bases outside the gene matches: 12. The CDR3 consists of 15 residues. The V gene's germline CDR1 is MNHEY and CDR2 SVGAGI.

This clonotype was counted between two and nine times. The CDR3 region has the DNA TGTGCCAGCAGTTTCCTGGGGAGTGACGAGCAGTACTTC. Amino acid sequence: CASSFLGSDEQYF. The chain uses TRBV12-3 or TRBV12-4 and TRBJ2-7; D may be TRBD2 (5 bases). There are 13 residues in the CDR3. V shed 3 bases and J shed 5 bases, with 11 bases lying between them.

The rearrangement links TRBV6-5 to TRBJ2-3, with TRBD1 matching over 7 bases. The germline CDR1 and CDR2 sequences are MNHEY and SVGAGI. CDR3 length equals 17 residues. The ends lost 4 bases at V and 2 bases at J; junction bases unmatched: 12. CDR3 loop: CASSFRTGTVYTDTQYF. DNA for the CDR3: TGTGCCAGCAGTTTTAGAACCGGGACAGTATACACAGATACGCAGTATTTT.

This sequence joins TRBV6-1 and TRBJ2-5; 9 bases match TRBD2. There are 14 residues in the CDR3. The V gene end was trimmed by 6 bases and the J gene end by 2 bases; junction bases not matched to a gene: 4. Per the germline V gene, CDR1 is MNHNS and CDR2 is SASEGT. This chain's CDR3 is CASRRRGGQETQYF. As DNA, the CDR3 is TGTGCCAGCAGGAGGCGGGGGGGTCAAGAGACCCAGTACTTC.

This chain links TRBV7-2 with TRBJ2-2; D is tentatively TRBD1 or TRBD2 (5 bases each). This CDR3 is 14 amino acids long. CDR1 is SGHTA and CDR2 is FQGNSA in the germline V gene. The ends were cut back, 6 bases at V and 3 bases at J, with 11 bases in the middle. CDR3 nucleotides: TGTGCCAGCAGTACCGGGGCCTACACCGGGGAGCTGTTTTTT. As protein: CASSTGAYTGELFF. Variable domain in full (rest from reference TRBV7-2 and TRBJ2-2): GAGVSQSPSNKVTEKGKDVELRCDPISGHTALYWYRQSLGQGLEFLIYFQGNSAPDKSGLPSDRFSAERTGGSVSTLTIQRTQQEDSAVYLCASSTGAYTGELFFGEGSRLTVL.

This clonotype was found a few times. The chain has TRBV7-9 and TRBJ1-1; the D is unclear. The V end lost 3 bases, the J end lost 1 base, and 6 bases lay between the germline ends. Germline V gene sequence: CDR1 SEHNR, CDR2 FQNEAQ (reference sequence). This CDR3 contains 13 residues. CDR3 loop: CASSFWRNTEAFF. The CDR3 nucleotides are TGTGCCAGCAGCTTTTGGAGGAACACTGAAGCTTTCTTT. The complete variable domain, with remaining parts taken from reference TRBV7-9 and TRBJ1-1, reads DTGVSQNPRHKITKRGQNVTFRCDPISEHNRLYWYRQTLGQGPEFLTYFQNEAQLEKSRLLSDRFSAERPKGSFSTLEIQRTEQGDSAMYLCASSFWRNTEAFFGQGTRLTVV.

The genes are TRBV7-2 and TRBJ2-3; D remains ambiguous. This CDR3 is built from 16 residues. Trimming removed 5 bases from V and 2 bases from J, with 17 bases in between. Germline-derived CDR1 and CDR2 are SGHTA and FQGNSA. The CDR3 nucleotides read TGTGCCAGCAGCGCCTACCTTGCGGTCCCCACAGATACGCAGTATTTT. It codes for CASSAYLAVPTDTQYF.